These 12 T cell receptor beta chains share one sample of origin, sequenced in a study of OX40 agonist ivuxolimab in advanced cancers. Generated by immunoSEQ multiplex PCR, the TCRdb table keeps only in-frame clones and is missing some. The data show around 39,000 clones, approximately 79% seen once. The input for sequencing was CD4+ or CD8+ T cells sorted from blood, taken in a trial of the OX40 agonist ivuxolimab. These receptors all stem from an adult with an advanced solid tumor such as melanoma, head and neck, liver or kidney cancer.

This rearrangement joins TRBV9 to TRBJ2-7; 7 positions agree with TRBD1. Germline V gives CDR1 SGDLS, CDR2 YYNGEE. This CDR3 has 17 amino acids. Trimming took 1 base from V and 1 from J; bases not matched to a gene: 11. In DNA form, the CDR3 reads TGTGCCAGCAGCGTATTGAAACGGACAGGCAATTCCTACGAGCAGTACTTC. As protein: CASSVLKRTGNSYEQYF.

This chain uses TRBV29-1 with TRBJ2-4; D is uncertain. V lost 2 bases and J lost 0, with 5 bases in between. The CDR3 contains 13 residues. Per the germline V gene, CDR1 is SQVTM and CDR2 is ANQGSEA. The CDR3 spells CSVELLAKNIQYF. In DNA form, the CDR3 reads TGCAGCGTTGAACTGCTAGCCAAAAACATTCAGTACTTC.

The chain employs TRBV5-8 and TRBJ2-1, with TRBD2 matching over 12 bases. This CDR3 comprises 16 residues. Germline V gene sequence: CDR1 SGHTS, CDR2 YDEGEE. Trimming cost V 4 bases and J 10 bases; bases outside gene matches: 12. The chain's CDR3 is CASSEILAGGLGEQFF. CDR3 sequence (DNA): TGTGCCAGCAGCGAAATACTAGCGGGGGGTCTGGGCGAGCAGTTCTTC. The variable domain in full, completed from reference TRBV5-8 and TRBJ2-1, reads EAGVTQSPTHLIKTRGQQATLRCSPISGHTSVYWYQQALGLGLQFLLWYDEGEERNRGNFPPRFSGRQFPNYSSELNVNALELEDSALYLCASSEILAGGLGEQFFGPGTRLTVL.

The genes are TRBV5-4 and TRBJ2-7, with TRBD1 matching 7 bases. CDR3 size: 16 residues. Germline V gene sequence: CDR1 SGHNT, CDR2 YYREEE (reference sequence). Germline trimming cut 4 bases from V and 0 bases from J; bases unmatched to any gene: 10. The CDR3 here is CASSGGWGQSSYEQYF. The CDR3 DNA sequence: TGTGCCAGCAGCGGGGGTTGGGGACAGAGCTCCTACGAGCAGTACTTC.

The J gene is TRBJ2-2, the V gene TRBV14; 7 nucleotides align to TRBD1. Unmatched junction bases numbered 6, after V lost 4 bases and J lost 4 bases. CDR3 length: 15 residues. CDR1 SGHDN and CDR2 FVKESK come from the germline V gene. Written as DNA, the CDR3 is TGTGCCAGCAGCCGTTTCGGGACAGCCACCGGGGAGCTGTTTTTT. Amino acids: CASSRFGTATGELFF.

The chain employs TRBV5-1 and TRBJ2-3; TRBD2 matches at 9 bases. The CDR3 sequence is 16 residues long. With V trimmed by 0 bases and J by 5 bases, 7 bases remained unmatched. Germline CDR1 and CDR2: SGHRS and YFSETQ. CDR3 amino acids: CASSLAGGGAKDTQYF. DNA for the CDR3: TGCGCCAGCAGCTTGGCGGGCGGGGGGGCCAAAGATACGCAGTATTTT.

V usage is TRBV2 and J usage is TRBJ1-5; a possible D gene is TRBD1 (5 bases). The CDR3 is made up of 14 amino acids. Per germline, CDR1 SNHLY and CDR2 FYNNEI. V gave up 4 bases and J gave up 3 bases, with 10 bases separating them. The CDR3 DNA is TGTGCCAGCAGTGTGGTGGGGGTCAATCAGCCCCAGCATTTT. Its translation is CASSVVGVNQPQHF.

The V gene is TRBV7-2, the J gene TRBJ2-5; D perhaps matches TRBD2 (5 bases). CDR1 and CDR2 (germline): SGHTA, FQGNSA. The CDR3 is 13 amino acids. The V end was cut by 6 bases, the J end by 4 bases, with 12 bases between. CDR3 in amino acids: CASSPGKGETQYF. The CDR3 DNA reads TGTGCCAGCAGTCCCGGGAAAGGAGAGACCCAGTACTTC.

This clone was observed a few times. The CDR3 nucleotides read TGCGCCAGCAGCCACCGAGTTTCAGGGTTCACTGAAGCTTTCTTT. This codes for CASSHRVSGFTEAFF. The chain links TRBV4-1 to TRBJ1-1, with a possible D match to TRBD1 (5 bases). The CDR3 is 15 residues long. V lost 3 bases to trimming and J lost 4 bases, with 15 bases between them. Germline V gene sequence: CDR1 MGHRA, CDR2 YSYEKL.

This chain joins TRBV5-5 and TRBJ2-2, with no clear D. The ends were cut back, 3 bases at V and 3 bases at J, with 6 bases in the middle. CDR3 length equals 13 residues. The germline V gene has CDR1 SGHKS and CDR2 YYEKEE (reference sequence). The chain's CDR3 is CASSYLDTGELFF. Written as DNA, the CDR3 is TGTGCCAGCAGCTATCTCGACACCGGGGAGCTGTTTTTT.

The CDR3 DNA is TGCGCCAGCAGGGGGACCCAAGTCACCTACGAGCAGTACTTC. This gives the protein CASRGTQVTYEQYF. This sequence joins TRBV5-1 and TRBJ2-7, with D perhaps matching TRBD1 or TRBD2 (5 bases each). The V gene lost 5 bases and the J gene lost 2 bases, with 14 bases spanning the gap. Germline CDR1 SGHRS, CDR2 YFSETQ. The CDR3 length is 14 residues.

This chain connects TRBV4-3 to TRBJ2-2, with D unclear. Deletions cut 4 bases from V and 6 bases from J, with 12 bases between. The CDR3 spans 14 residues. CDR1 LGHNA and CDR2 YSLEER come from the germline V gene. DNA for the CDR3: TGCGCCAGCAGCCGTTCTTGGGTCGCCGGGGAGCTGTTTTTT. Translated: CASSRSWVAGELFF.